The TCR beta chain described here comes from a study of radiotherapy plus CTLA-4 blockade in lung cancer. Notes on the study in general: Interferon-beta, together with early blood T cell clone dynamics, reportedly best predicted response. There was expansion of tumor-derived TCR clones in blood after radiotherapy plus ipilimumab.

The ends lost 2 bases at V and 0 bases at J; junction bases unmatched: 9. The CDR3 is 17 residues long. The germline V gene has CDR1 GTSNPN and CDR2 SVGIG (reference sequence). A note on this clone: The antigen is unknown.

Sequenced by immunoSEQ multiplex PCR; TCRdb stores in-frame clones only, minus some. The sample records approximately 82,000 clones, about four fifths being singletons. Ipilimumab CTLA-4 blockade and focal radiation were given to patients with chemo-refractory metastatic non-small-cell lung cancer. Source: peripheral blood, taken from a patient treated with radiotherapy plus ipilimumab. The receptor's source is a human donor with non-small cell lung cancer that progressed on radiotherapy plus ipilimumab. The chain carries TRBV30 and TRBJ2-1; 8 positions agree with TRBD2. The CDR3 DNA is TGTGCCTGGAGTCGGGGGGGCGGGTACAGCTCCTACAATGAGCAGTTCTTC. Translated, it gives CAWSRGGGYSSYNEQFF.